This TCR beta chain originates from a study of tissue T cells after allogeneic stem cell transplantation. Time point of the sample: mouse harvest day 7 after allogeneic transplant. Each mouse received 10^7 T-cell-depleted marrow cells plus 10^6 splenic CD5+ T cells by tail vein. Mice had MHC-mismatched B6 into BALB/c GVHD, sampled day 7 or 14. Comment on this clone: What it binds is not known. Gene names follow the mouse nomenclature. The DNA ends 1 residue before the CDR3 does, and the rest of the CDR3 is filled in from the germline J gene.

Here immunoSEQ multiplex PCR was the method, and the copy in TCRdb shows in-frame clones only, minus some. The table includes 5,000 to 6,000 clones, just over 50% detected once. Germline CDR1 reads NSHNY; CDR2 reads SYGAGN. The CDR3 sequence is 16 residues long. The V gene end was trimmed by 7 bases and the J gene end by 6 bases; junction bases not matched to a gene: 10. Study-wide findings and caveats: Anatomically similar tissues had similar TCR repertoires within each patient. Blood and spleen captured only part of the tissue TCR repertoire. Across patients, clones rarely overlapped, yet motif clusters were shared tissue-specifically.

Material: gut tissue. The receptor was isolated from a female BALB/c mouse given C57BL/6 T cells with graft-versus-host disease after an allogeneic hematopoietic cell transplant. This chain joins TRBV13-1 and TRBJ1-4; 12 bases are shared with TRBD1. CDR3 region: CASGVRDRGLDERLFF. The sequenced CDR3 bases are TGTGCCAGCGGTGTCCGGGACAGGGGGCTGGACGAAAGATTATTT.